Listed here are 10 T cell receptor beta chains from one sample, sequenced in a study of control samples from healthy donors and cancer patients. Some clones are missing from TCRdb's copy, which holds only in-frame ones; the method was immunoSEQ multiplex PCR. The repertoire holds about 170,000 clones, with roughly 88% as singletons. Sequences were obtained from blood. These receptors originate from a woman aged 30 to 39 in good health.

This sequence joins TRBV29-1 and TRBJ2-1; D perhaps matches TRBD2 (6 bases). Germline V lookup: CDR1 SQVTM, CDR2 ANQGSEA. With 6 bases removed from V and 6 bases from J, the gap between germline ends came to 15 bases. The CDR3 has 13 amino acids. CDR3 nucleotide sequence: TGCAGCGTCGCCACCGGGACTTTCAATGAGCAGTTCTTC. Amino acid sequence: CSVATGTFNEQFF.

The chain couples TRBV5-6 to TRBJ2-1, with 8 bases lining up with TRBD2. The CDR3 extends over 19 amino acids. V was clipped by 1 base and J by 7 bases; unmatched bases: 19. Germline CDR1 SGHDT, CDR2 YYEEEE. CDR3 in DNA: TGTGCCAGCAGCTTGAGCCCTGTTGTGCTGCGGGAGGCCCGAAATGAGCAGTTCTTC. Translating it yields CASSLSPVVLREARNEQFF.

This chain uses TRBV5-1 with TRBJ1-1; 8 bases are a match to TRBD1. Germline assignment: CDR1 SGHRS and CDR2 YFSETQ. The CDR3 has 13 amino acids. V lost 4 bases to trimming and J lost 7 bases; unmatched junction nucleotides: 6. CDR3 bases: TGCGCCAGCAGCCCCACAGGGGGGGATGAAGCTTTCTTT. As protein: CASSPTGGDEAFF.

CDR3 DNA sequence: TGCGCCAGCAGCCAGAGGACACCCACAGATACGCAGTATTTT. Translating gives CASSQRTPTDTQYF. The chain has TRBV5-1 and TRBJ2-3; a weak D match, TRBD1 (5 bases). Germline values: CDR1 SGHRS, CDR2 YFSETQ. This CDR3 contains 14 residues. V was clipped by 4 bases and J by 2 bases, with 11 bases between them. The full variable domain, its missing parts supplied by reference TRBV5-1 and TRBJ2-3, is KAGVTQTPRYLIKTRGQQVTLSCSPISGHRSVSWYQQTPGQGLQFLFEYFSETQRNKGNFPGRFSGRQFSNSRSEMNVSTLELGDSALYLCASSQRTPTDTQYFGPGTRLTVL.

J is TRBJ1-5 and V is TRBV14, with a possible D match to TRBD1 (6 bases). This CDR3 contains 13 residues. Trimming cost V 1 base and J 7 bases, with 8 bases left between them. Looked up from germline, CDR1 is SGHDN and CDR2 is FVKESK. Here the CDR3 reads CASSQGTGQPQHF. Here the CDR3 DNA reads TGTGCCAGCAGCCAAGGAACAGGGCAGCCCCAGCATTTT.

Only a few counts were recorded for this clone. V and J are TRBV7-9 and TRBJ1-2; D unresolved. Per the germline V gene, CDR1 is SEHNR and CDR2 is FQNEAQ (reference sequence). V lost 8 bases, J lost 1 base, and 14 bases lay in between. The CDR3 has 14 residues. The CDR3 nucleotides are TGTGCCAGCGACTCCCAAGGGTTTAACTATGGCTACACCTTC. This codes for CASDSQGFNYGYTF.

The chain couples TRBV24-1 to TRBJ2-5; D unresolved. The CDR3 is 12 residues long. The germline gives CDR1 KGHDR, CDR2 SFDVKD. V was trimmed by 4 bases and J by 5 bases, leaving 7 bases between them. CDR3 loop: CATSDEVETQYF. The CDR3, as DNA: TGTGCCACCAGTGACGAGGTGGAGACCCAGTACTTC.

The chain joins TRBV6-4 to TRBJ2-3; D unclear. This CDR3 region has 13 residues. Germline V gene lookup returns CDR1 MRHNA and CDR2 SNTAGT. V shed 2 bases and J shed 6 bases, with 9 bases lying between them. The CDR3 region is CASSDRFMDTQYF. CDR3 in DNA: TGTGCCAGCAGTGACAGGTTTATGGATACGCAGTATTTT.

This chain uses TRBV6-5 with TRBJ2-5, with a weak D call TRBD1 (5 bases). The CDR3 length is 11 residues. The germline V gene has CDR1 MNHEY and CDR2 SVGAGI. Trimming took off 10 bases at V and 4 bases at J, with 10 bases between the two ends. In DNA, the CDR3 is TGTGCCATCAGGGATGGAGAGACCCAGTACTTC. Translation: CAIRDGETQYF.

The chain employs TRBV27 and TRBJ2-1, with D perhaps TRBD2 (6 bases). The germline CDR1 and CDR2 sequences are MNHEY and SMNVEV (reference sequence). V was cut by 7 bases and J by 7 bases, with 8 bases left in between. The CDR3 totals 11 residues. DNA of the CDR3: TGTGCCAGCATCCGGGGGAATGAGCAGTTCTTC. Protein: CASIRGNEQFF.